These 5 T cell receptor beta chains originate from one sample sequenced in a study of shared clonotypes between healthy human individuals. Only in-frame clones appear in the TCRdb table, and some are missing; sequencing was by immunoSEQ multiplex PCR. The table records roughly 2.2 million clones, about 92% of them present only once. The sequenced sample was naive CD4+ T cells from PBMCs. As to subset: CD45RA+ positively selected. These receptors came from a man aged 18 to 29 in good health. Some clones in this sample may be carry-over from other donors' samples.

A remark on this clone: Other DNA sequences from this sample encode an identical CDR3 as well. The V call is TRBV6-1, the J call TRBJ2-7; no reliable D call. The CDR3 has 12 amino acids. The V and J ends lost 1 base and 3 bases respectively, with 4 bases between them. The V gene's germline CDR1 is MNHNS and CDR2 SASEGT. CDR3 amino acids: CASSEVGYEQYF. CDR3 coding DNA: TGTGCCAGCAGTGAAGTGGGCTACGAGCAGTACTTC.

This chain links TRBV7-9 with TRBJ2-5; the match to TRBD2 covers 7 bases. The J call may be in error: the DNA end matches TRBJ2-7 better. The CDR3 sequence is 15 residues long. Germline V gene lookup returns CDR1 SEHNR and CDR2 FQNEAQ (reference sequence). CDR3 nucleotide sequence: TGTGCCAGCAGCTTCTTCGGGAGGTCGATCTACGAGCAGTACTTC. As protein: CASSFFGRSIYEQYF.

Here the CDR3 DNA reads TGTGCCAGCAGTGTCGGGAGCTCCTACAATGAGCAGTTCTTC. It is translated as CASSVGSSYNEQFF. The V and J genes are TRBV25-1 and TRBJ2-1, with D perhaps matching TRBD2 (6 bases). Germline V gene lookup returns CDR1 MGHDK and CDR2 SYGVNS. The CDR3 sequence is 14 residues long. The V and J ends lost 4 bases and 0 bases respectively, with 7 bases between them.

The CDR3 is CASSPTINSYEQYF. Written as DNA, the CDR3 is TGCGCCAGCAGCCCGACTATAAACTCCTACGAGCAGTACTTC. This chain links TRBV5-1 with TRBJ2-7; possible D gene TRBD2, 5 bases. Per germline, CDR1 SGHRS and CDR2 YFSETQ. This CDR3 comprises 14 residues. Deletions cut 4 bases from V and 0 bases from J, with 11 bases between.

This clone was observed once. This chain connects TRBV6-5 to TRBJ1-2; 9 positions agree with TRBD1. V lost 5 bases, J lost 4 bases, and 8 bases stayed unmatched. Looked up from germline, CDR1 is MNHEY and CDR2 is SVGAGI. This CDR3 comprises 15 residues. The CDR3 reads CASSNSGTGLYGYTF. The CDR3 coding sequence is TGTGCCAGCAGTAATTCCGGGACAGGGCTCTATGGCTACACCTTC.